The clone carrying this T cell receptor (beta chain) has a single count. Germline values: CDR1 MNHNS, CDR2 SASEGT. V lost 3 bases, J lost 13 bases, and 13 bases lay in between. The CDR3 is 12 amino acids. Donors had localized lung adenocarcinoma, a non-small cell lung cancer. This sample is drawn from a study of CD4 and CD8 cells across lung adenocarcinoma regions. TCRdb used MiXCR to reprocess the PCR reads, holding one entry per CDR3 protein. The sample holds more than 9,500 distinct CDR3 sequences, roughly 60% seen once. This TCR was sampled from a female donor with lung adenocarcinoma. The CD4 and CD8 labels of this study may be unreliable. J is TRBJ2-4 and V is TRBV6-1; no clear D. Input material: CD8+ T cells from the margin of a lung tumor. The CDR3 bases are TGTGCCAGCAGTGACTACCACAATGAGCAGTACTTC. As protein: CASSDYHNEQYF.